The 10 T cell receptor beta chains given below trace back to one sample, sequenced in a study of vaccination effects on CD4 cells after COVID-19. Assay used: immunoSEQ multiplex PCR; TCRdb lists only in-frame clones, some missing. The sample lists about 13,000 clones; around 67% were seen once. Antigen-specific CD4+ T cells were expanded (with viral peptide pools) by the ViraFEST assay ahead of sequencing. Upon completion of roughly ten days in culture, CD4+ T cells were isolated. Confirmation by PCR established that the person had SARS-CoV-2 infection between March and December 2020. As their vaccination, participants received two doses of either BNT162b2 or mRNA-1273. Antigens of these TCRs are unknown. The sample in question was CD4+ T cells from PBMCs cultured with HCoV-NL63 spike peptides, obtained after COVID-19 vaccination. Every receptor here comes from a human donor who had a prior SARS-CoV-2 infection.

This clone was recorded a few times. This chain joins TRBV18 and TRBJ1-4; D is perhaps TRBD1 (6 bases). The CDR3 runs to 16 residues. Germline V lookup: CDR1 KGHSH, CDR2 LQKENI. Trimming shortened V by 5 bases and J by 4 bases, and 17 bases separated the two germline ends. The CDR3 region has the DNA TGTGCCAGCTCAAGCAGCCAACAGGGCCTTAATGAAAAACTGTTTTTT. Amino acid sequence: CASSSSQQGLNEKLFF.

J is TRBJ2-2 and V is TRBV5-6; D ambiguous. Germline V lookup: CDR1 SGHDT, CDR2 YYEEEE. There are 16 residues in the CDR3. V was cut by 0 bases and J by 0 bases, with 9 bases left in between. The CDR3 protein is CASSLVGRTNTGELFF. In DNA, the CDR3 is TGTGCCAGCAGCTTGGTTGGCAGAACGAACACCGGGGAGCTGTTTTTT.

CDR3 DNA sequence: TGTGCCAGTAGTAGCCCGGGATCTAATGAAAAACTGTTTTTT. Protein: CASSSPGSNEKLFF. This chain joins TRBV19 and TRBJ1-4, with D uncertain. CDR1 and CDR2 from the germline V gene are LNHDA and SQIVND (reference sequence). V was cut by 4 bases and J by 3 bases, with 9 bases left in between. The CDR3 has 14 amino acids.

In its sample, this clone ranks as hyperexpanded. The rearrangement links TRBV30 to TRBJ2-7; D gene uncertain. CDR3 length: 12 amino acids. CDR1 is GTSNPN and CDR2 is SVGIG in the germline V gene (reference sequence). Written as DNA, the CDR3 is TGTGCATCCCAATCGGGCGGCTACGAGCAGTACTTC. Protein product: CASQSGGYEQYF.

This clone came up a few times. This chain joins TRBV5-4 and TRBJ2-1; D unclear. CDR1 and CDR2 from the germline V gene are SGHNT and YYREEE (reference sequence). This CDR3 has 13 residues. The V gene lost 4 bases and the J gene lost 5 bases, with 10 bases spanning the gap. The CDR3 DNA reads TGTGCCAGCAGCCTCCGGCGGAACAATGAGCAGTTCTTC. Its translation is CASSLRRNNEQFF. The complete variable domain, with remaining parts taken from reference TRBV5-4 and TRBJ2-1, reads ETGVTQSPTHLIKTRGQQVTLRCSSQSGHNTVSWYQQALGQGPQFIFQYYREEENGRGNFPPRFSGLQFPNYSSELNVNALELDDSALYLCASSLRRNNEQFFGPGTRLTVL.

This chain connects TRBV5-4 to TRBJ2-5; D unresolved. Trimming cost V 2 bases and J 3 bases, with 8 bases left between them. This CDR3 has 13 amino acids. Germline V gene data show CDR1 as SGHNT and CDR2 as YYREEE (reference sequence). The CDR3 sequence: CASSFAVEETQYF. The CDR3 nucleotides are TGTGCCAGCAGCTTTGCGGTAGAAGAGACCCAGTACTTC.

CDR3 in amino acids: CASSSGQYNSPLHF. The CDR3 region has the DNA TGTGCCAGCAGCTCAGGACAGTATAATTCACCCCTCCACTTT. The chain couples TRBV7-9 to TRBJ1-6; TRBD1 might be the D (6 bases). CDR1 and CDR2 from the germline V gene are SEHNR and FQNEAQ (reference sequence). CDR3 length: 14 amino acids. Trimming removed 4 bases at V and 4 bases at J, with 8 bases between.

This clone was counted a few times. This chain links TRBV18 with TRBJ1-1; no clear D gene. CDR3 size: 13 residues. Germline lookup yields CDR1 KGHSH and CDR2 LQKENI. The V end lost 4 bases, the J end lost 1 base, and 7 bases lay between the germline ends. The CDR3 DNA reads as TGTGCCAGCTCACGTGCGACGAACACTGAAGCTTTCTTT. It specifies CASSRATNTEAFF.

The rearrangement links TRBV6-5 to TRBJ1-6; the match to TRBD1 covers 7 bases. CDR1 and CDR2 from the germline V gene are MNHEY and SVGAGI. The CDR3 is made up of 16 amino acids. V gave up 0 bases and J gave up 9 bases; unmatched junction bases: 8. CDR3 nucleotide sequence: TGTGCCAGCAGTTACTCGGGGGGCAGGGGGTCTTCACCCCTCCACTTT. It is translated as CASSYSGGRGSSPLHF.

The gene calls are TRBV5-6 and TRBJ2-3; D assignment may be TRBD1 or TRBD2 (5 bases each). Germline loops: CDR1 SGHDT, CDR2 YYEEEE. The CDR3 consists of 17 residues. Trimming stripped 5 bases from V and 0 bases from J, with 19 bases between. The CDR3, as DNA: TGTGCCAGCAGGCCCCTTTCGACGGGACCTAGCACAGATACGCAGTATTTT. Translating it yields CASRPLSTGPSTDTQYF.